This TCR beta chain came from a study of cytomegalovirus exposure and HLA in healthy donors. Study outcomes and limitations: A later analysis, which compared TCR beta chains of equal frequency, found the HLA-associated ones more clonally expanded.

For this clone: What it binds is not known.

Germline V CDR1 and CDR2: MNHEY, SVGAGI. Germline trimming cut 6 bases from V and 7 bases from J; bases unmatched to any gene: 9. This CDR3 comprises 14 residues. PCR employed 60 Vbeta and 13 Jbeta primers. Sequencing used immunoSEQ multiplex PCR; TCRdb keeps in-frame clones, though not all of them. The sample lists roughly 120,000 clones; 81% were seen once. This chain links TRBV6-5 with TRBJ2-7; 10 nucleotides agree with TRBD1. This TCR was recovered from a woman in her forties in good health and CMV-seronegative. The sample was PBMCs. The CDR3 nucleotides are TGTGCCAGCAGGCTGGACAGGGGGTTTGGAGAGCAGTACTTC. It specifies CASRLDRGFGEQYF.